The 5 T cell receptor beta chains reported below all come from one sample, sequenced in a study of cytomegalovirus exposure and HLA in healthy donors (dated by TCRdb to 2016 to 2017). Library creation used the immunoSEQ multiplex PCR assay. A mixture of 60 forward primers for TCR Vbeta segments and 13 reverse primers for TCR Jbeta segments was used in the multiplex PCR. TCRdb took this table from immuneACCESS and kept in-frame rearrangements with V and J called. Such tables lack part of the clones; where checked against another copy, unresolved V genes explain under half of the gap, and the rest is unexplained. In this sample the table shows some 190,000 clones, roughly four fifths of which occur a single time. About 3% of the sample is taken by the ten largest. The sample comprised PBMCs. These receptors all stem from a man aged 35-49 years in good health and CMV-seropositive.

This rearrangement joins TRBV6-4 to TRBJ2-1, with 7 bases fitting TRBD2. This CDR3 has 16 residues. Germline loops: CDR1 MRHNA, CDR2 SNTAGT. V lost 4 bases to trimming and J lost 4 bases; unmatched junction nucleotides: 10. Here the CDR3 DNA reads TGTGCCAGCAGTGCCAACCCCGGGGGAGGGTACAATGAGCAGTTCTTC. As protein: CASSANPGGGYNEQFF.

The chain has TRBV11-3 and TRBJ2-5, with TRBD1 matching over 9 bases. The V gene's germline CDR1 is SGHNT and CDR2 YENEEA. The CDR3 consists of 14 residues. V lost 6 bases to trimming and J lost 4 bases; unmatched junction nucleotides: 6. The CDR3 is CASSNRGQGETQYF. The CDR3 coding sequence is TGTGCCAGCAGTAACAGGGGGCAGGGAGAGACCCAGTACTTC.

V and J are TRBV19 and TRBJ2-7; a weak D match, TRBD2 (7 bases). The CDR3 is 16 residues long. Germline CDR1 and CDR2: LNHDA and SQIVND (reference sequence). With 1 base removed from V and 3 bases from J, the gap between germline ends came to 16 bases. Here the CDR3 DNA reads TGTGCCAGTAGTATAGCCTCGGGGGGCCTGTACTACGAGCAGTACTTC. Protein sequence: CASSIASGGLYYEQYF.

This chain connects TRBV5-4 to TRBJ2-1, with 9 bases matching TRBD1. The CDR3 spans 15 residues. J gave up 10 bases and V 0 bases, and 8 bases lay outside the gene matches. The germline gives CDR1 SGHNT, CDR2 YYREEE (reference sequence). The CDR3 here is CASSLGQGGPQEQFF. The CDR3 DNA follows: TGTGCCAGCAGCTTGGGACAGGGGGGGCCCCAAGAGCAGTTCTTC. Filled out from reference TRBV5-4 and TRBJ2-1, the complete variable domain reads ETGVTQSPTHLIKTRGQQVTLRCSSQSGHNTVSWYQQALGQGPQFIFQYYREEENGRGNFPPRFSGLQFPNYSSELNVNALELDDSALYLCASSLGQGGPQEQFFGPGTRLTVL.

The V and J genes are TRBV15 and TRBJ2-3, with D possibly being TRBD2 (5 bases). The germline V gene encodes CDR1 LNHNV and CDR2 YYDKDF (reference sequence). The length of the CDR3 is 14 residues. Trimming took off 0 bases at V and 4 bases at J, with 8 bases between the two ends. DNA of the CDR3: TGTGCCACCAGCAGAGAGGACTTTTCAGATACGCAGTATTTT. Protein product: CATSREDFSDTQYF.